This T cell receptor beta chain is from a study of T cell repertoires in cytomegalovirus infection. Study information: In the study, CMV epitopes included recently identified HLA-C-restricted and well-studied HLA-B-restricted ones. CMV infection plus the matching HLA type was flagged by public TCR beta signatures.

From the reads, TCRdb called clonotypes with MiXCR, one entry per CDR3 protein. This table has 450,000 to 600,000 distinct CDR3 sequences, about 39% appearing once. V was pared by 8 bases and J by 7 bases, with 19 bases between. The CDR3 consists of 14 residues. Germline-derived CDR1 and CDR2 are MNHNS and SASEGT. Whole-study findings and limits: Adding up the frequency of public TCR beta families identified people who carried CMV plus the relevant HLA. Clonotypes of TCR beta that were HLA-C-restricted and CMV-specific dominated the ex vivo response.

Details on this clonotype: Its antigen is still unknown.

V usage is TRBV6-1 and J usage is TRBJ2-3, with D possibly called TRBD1 or TRBD2 (5 bases each). The sequence was collected from a human donor in good health (CMV status not recorded). Some clones in this sample may be carry-over from other donors' samples. The source material was cultured PBMCs, sampled from culture after CMV antigen stimulation. The CDR3 DNA sequence: TGTGCCAGCGGGAATGGCAGGGACCTTTATACGCAGTATTTT. This codes for CASGNGRDLYTQYF.